One sample yielded the 27 T cell receptor beta chains listed below, sequenced in a study of CD8+CD57+ T cells in acquired aplastic anemia. Previously, flow cytometry had revealed CD8+CD57+ cell expansion in the patients chosen for sequencing. The study profiled TCR beta VDJ and CDR3 using genomic DNA as template. TCRdb reprocessed the reads via MiXCR and lists one record per CDR3 protein. The top ten clones hold 6.5% to 10% of a sample with about 240,000 distinct CDR3 sequences, about 44% of them seen once. The sequencing input was sorted CD4+, CD8+, or CD8+CD57+ T cells (not recorded which) from PBMCs. The receptors were sampled from a human donor with aplastic anemia.

This clonotype was counted at least ten times. This chain connects TRBV20-1 to TRBJ1-5; maybe TRBD1 (6 bases). Between the trimmed V and J ends, which lost 3 bases and 7 bases, there was a span of 19 bases. The CDR3 length is 15 residues. Germline V lookup: CDR1 DFQATT, CDR2 SNEGSKA (reference sequence). The chain's CDR3 is CSASLQGPLGQPQHF. The CDR3 region has the DNA TGCAGTGCTAGCCTACAGGGTCCTCTAGGGCAGCCCCAGCATTTT.

This clonotype was counted only a few times. The rearrangement uses TRBV10-3 and TRBJ2-7; 11 positions match TRBD1. From germline, CDR1 is ENHRY and CDR2 SYGVKD. The length of the CDR3 is 14 residues. The ends lost 6 bases at V and 5 bases at J; junction bases unmatched: 6. CDR3 amino acids: CAIRAGQGVDEQYF. CDR3 sequence (DNA): TGTGCCATCAGAGCGGGACAGGGGGTCGACGAGCAGTACTTC.

This clonotype has a handful of counts. This chain connects TRBV6-4 to TRBJ1-1, with D perhaps matching TRBD1 (5 bases). V lost 6 bases, J lost 1 base, and 12 bases lay in between. The CDR3 runs 14 residues. Germline V gene lookup returns CDR1 MRHNA and CDR2 SNTAGT. The CDR3 loop is CASSQSTENTEAFF. CDR3 bases: TGTGCCAGCAGCCAATCGACAGAGAACACTGAAGCTTTCTTT.

CDR3 nucleotides: TGTGCCAGCAGTTACGGTACAGGGATCTTCTACGAGCAGTACTTC. Amino acid sequence: CASSYGTGIFYEQYF. V gene TRBV6-5 combines with J gene TRBJ2-7; maybe TRBD1 (6 bases). This CDR3 spans 15 amino acids. V was cut by 2 bases and J by 3 bases, with 14 bases left in between. Germline V lookup: CDR1 MNHEY, CDR2 SVGAGI.

The chain links TRBV7-9 to TRBJ1-5, with 12 bases identical to TRBD1. The CDR3 length is 14 residues. Per germline, CDR1 SEHNR and CDR2 FQNEAQ (reference sequence). V shed 5 bases and J 7 bases; nucleotides not matched to a gene: 3. In DNA, the CDR3 is TGTGCCAGCAGCGGCGGGACAGGGGGCCAGCCCCAGCATTTT. Protein product: CASSGGTGGQPQHF.

V and J are TRBV19 and TRBJ1-2; possibly TRBD1 for D (6 bases). V lost 10 bases, J lost 5 bases, and 14 bases lay in between. This CDR3 has 12 residues. Germline V lookup: CDR1 LNHDA, CDR2 SQIVND (reference sequence). CDR3 in DNA: TGTGCCACCCAGGACAGCTTGTATGGCTACACCTTC. Its translation is CATQDSLYGYTF.

This clonotype was seen repeatedly, ten times or more. V and J are TRBV7-6 and TRBJ2-1, with 7 positions matching TRBD1. The CDR3 has 16 residues. Germline V lookup: CDR1 SGHVS, CDR2 FNYEAQ. The ends lost 5 bases at V and 6 bases at J; junction bases unmatched: 13. CDR3 sequence reads: CASSPQTGLTVNEQFF. Here the CDR3 DNA reads TGTGCCAGCAGCCCCCAGACAGGGCTAACGGTCAATGAGCAGTTCTTC.

Note on this clonotype: Because the CDR3 is missing its conserved closing phenylalanine or tryptophan, this is likely a read error. This chain uses TRBV7-3 with TRBJ2-7; 12 nucleotides agree with TRBD2. CDR3 size: 16 residues. The germline CDR1 and CDR2 sequences are SGHTA and FQGTGA. With V trimmed by 9 bases and J by 5 bases, 14 bases remained unmatched. The CDR3 loop is CASSPRLAGVYNEQYS. The CDR3 DNA reads TGTGCCAGTAGCCCGCGACTAGCGGGAGTCTATAACGAGCAGTACTCC.

This chain uses TRBV24-1 with TRBJ2-3, with TRBD1 matching over 8 bases. From germline, CDR1 is KGHDR and CDR2 SFDVKD. V trimming: 4 bases; J trimming: 6 bases; junction bases outside the gene matches: 8. The CDR3 totals 15 residues. The CDR3 region is CATSEPDRGEDTQYF. CDR3 nucleotide sequence: TGTGCCACCAGTGAGCCCGACAGGGGTGAGGATACGCAGTATTTT.

This rearrangement joins TRBV20-1 to TRBJ1-5; the D is unclear. Trimming removed 2 bases from V and 4 bases from J, with 18 bases in between. Germline CDR1 and CDR2: DFQATT and SNEGSKA (reference sequence). The CDR3 contains 16 residues. Written as DNA, the CDR3 is TGCAGTGCTAGAACCTCCCGACAAGGACGAAATCAGCCCCAGCATTTT. Amino acids: CSARTSRQGRNQPQHF.

This clonotype was found many times. This chain uses TRBV6-5 with TRBJ2-5, with 11 bases that match TRBD2. This CDR3 region has 15 residues. In germline, CDR1 is MNHEY, CDR2 SVGAGI. V lost 4 bases, J lost 5 bases, and 6 bases stayed unmatched. In DNA, the CDR3 is TGTGCCAGCAGTTTAGCGGGAGGGCCGGATGAGACCCAGTACTTC. Protein product: CASSLAGGPDETQYF.

CDR3 amino acids: CASSPEQGAWDSEQYF. DNA of the CDR3: TGTGCCAGCAGTCCAGAGCAGGGGGCGTGGGACTCCGAGCAGTACTTC. This chain uses TRBV5-4 with TRBJ2-7; 8 nucleotides line up with TRBD1. The CDR3 loop spans 16 amino acids. V lost 5 bases and J lost 6; bases outside the gene matches: 16. The germline V gene encodes CDR1 SGHNT and CDR2 YYREEE (reference sequence).

This clonotype appeared many times. J is TRBJ1-3 and V is TRBV10-3, with 7 nucleotides matching TRBD1. Losses at the gene ends were 3 bases for V and 0 bases for J; bases not matched to a gene: 5. There are 16 residues in the CDR3. In germline, CDR1 is ENHRY, CDR2 SYGVKD. This chain's CDR3 is CAISEGQVDSGNTIYF. DNA for the CDR3: TGTGCCATCAGTGAAGGACAGGTGGACTCTGGAAACACCATATATTTT.

The V and J genes are TRBV5-1 and TRBJ2-7; 8 bases match TRBD1. This CDR3 is 15 amino acids long. V lost 2 bases and J lost 1; bases outside the gene matches: 5. Germline V gives CDR1 SGHRS, CDR2 YFSETQ. Here the CDR3 DNA reads TGCGCCAGCAGCTTTAGACAGGGGACGTCCTACGAGCAGTACTTC. Translating it yields CASSFRQGTSYEQYF.

The count of this clonotype is one. The gene calls are TRBV9 and TRBJ1-2; D possibly corresponds to TRBD1 (6 bases). Between the trimmed V and J ends, which lost 4 bases and 7 bases, there was a span of 14 bases. The V gene's germline CDR1 is SGDLS and CDR2 YYNGEE. This CDR3 is built from 13 residues. CDR3 region: CASSQESRGGYTF. The CDR3 DNA is TGTGCCAGCAGCCAAGAAAGCAGGGGTGGCTACACCTTC.

This clonotype has ten or more counts. With a much larger clone just one base away, this may be a read error. The chain has TRBV10-3 and TRBJ1-2; unclear D gene. Germline CDR1 is ENHRY and CDR2 is SYGVKD. V lost 7 bases to trimming and J lost 4 bases, with 16 bases between them. The CDR3 consists of 14 residues. CDR3 sequence reads: CAINLPLAPYGYTF. CDR3 nucleotides: TGTGCCATCAATCTACCCTTAGCCCCCTATGGCTACACCTTC.

V usage is TRBV28 and J usage is TRBJ2-7, with D perhaps TRBD2 (6 bases). Trimming shortened V by 4 bases and J by 6 bases, and 19 bases separated the two germline ends. CDR1 MDHEN and CDR2 SYDVKM come from the germline V gene. CDR3 length: 15 residues. As DNA, the CDR3 is TGTGCCAGCAGTTCCCTCGGGAGCACGGCGAGCGAGCAGTACTTC. It is translated as CASSSLGSTASEQYF.

This clonotype was detected a few times. The rearrangement links TRBV7-9 to TRBJ1-1; D gene uncertain. This CDR3 has 13 amino acids. Germline CDR1 is SEHNR and CDR2 is FQNEAQ (reference sequence). V was shortened by 10 bases and J by 3 bases, with 15 bases between the two germline ends. For the CDR3, the DNA is TGTGCCACTCAACGGGAGGAGCACACTGAAGCTTTCTTT. Residues: CATQREEHTEAFF.

This clonotype showed up many times. The CDR3 region is CASSIAGGLNTEAFF. CDR3 coding DNA: TGTGCCAGTAGTATCGCCGGGGGACTGAACACTGAAGCTTTCTTT. The rearrangement joins TRBV19 to TRBJ1-1; weak D call: TRBD1 (5 bases). Germline-derived CDR1 and CDR2 are LNHDA and SQIVND (reference sequence). V was clipped by 3 bases and J by 0 bases, with 11 bases between them. This CDR3 spans 15 amino acids.

This chain uses TRBV20-1 with TRBJ2-1; TRBD2 agrees at 7 bases. The CDR3 contains 14 residues. Losses at the gene ends were 3 bases for V and 4 bases for J; bases not matched to a gene: 6. Germline assignment: CDR1 DFQATT and CDR2 SNEGSKA (reference sequence). The CDR3 DNA reads as TGCAGTGCTAGTTACAGCGGGGATTACAATGAGCAGTTCTTC. The encoded protein is CSASYSGDYNEQFF.

The V gene is TRBV20-1, the J gene TRBJ1-5; D might be TRBD1 (5 bases). The V end lost 6 bases, the J end lost 2 bases, and 17 bases lay between the germline ends. This CDR3 region has 15 residues. CDR1 and CDR2 (germline): DFQATT, SNEGSKA (reference sequence). The CDR3 DNA reads TGCAGTGCCAGGGTGGGGGGAACAGGCAATCAGCCCCAGCATTTT. Its translation: CSARVGGTGNQPQHF.

The table lists this clonotype with many counts. The J gene is TRBJ1-6, the V gene TRBV6-2 or TRBV6-3; no clear D gene. This CDR3 is 12 amino acids long. Germline V gene data show CDR1 as MNHEY and CDR2 as SVGEGT. V was trimmed by 2 bases and J by 7 bases, leaving 3 bases between them. The CDR3 region has the DNA TGTGCCAGCAGTTACGGGAATTCACCCCTCCACTTT. It encodes CASSYGNSPLHF.

CDR3 in DNA: TGTGCCATCAGTGAGCGGAGACAGGGACAGCCCCAGCATTTT. Translated, it gives CAISERRQGQPQHF. V gene TRBV10-3 combines with J gene TRBJ1-5, with 7 bases identical to TRBD1. This CDR3 has 14 residues. The germline V gene has CDR1 ENHRY and CDR2 SYGVKD. J gave up 7 bases and V 2 bases, and 5 bases lay outside the gene matches.

J is TRBJ2-7 and V is TRBV10-3, with D possibly matching TRBD1 (6 bases). The CDR3 is made up of 15 amino acids. Germline V gives CDR1 ENHRY, CDR2 SYGVKD. Trimming took 8 bases from V and 2 from J, leaving 19 bases between them. CDR3 sequence: CAIGPKPGQAYEQYF. The DNA of the CDR3 is TGTGCCATCGGCCCTAAACCGGGACAAGCCTACGAGCAGTACTTC.

This clonotype has at least ten counts. CDR3 protein: CASSGPGQERETQYF. The DNA for the CDR3 is TGTGCCAGCAGCGGGCCGGGACAGGAGAGGGAGACCCAGTACTTC. V is TRBV7-9 and J is TRBJ2-5, with 8 bases lining up with TRBD1. This CDR3 contains 15 residues. Germline CDR1 is SEHNR and CDR2 is FQNEAQ (reference sequence). J lost 5 bases, V lost 5 bases, and 10 bases had no gene match.

On this clonotype itself: At one end the junction does not follow the germline gene, possibly because of a read error. The chain uses TRBV7-2 and TRBJ1-1; TRBD1 aligns across 7 bases. The CDR3 covers 15 residues. Germline CDR1 and CDR2: SGHTA and FQGNSA. The CDR3 reads CASSPSLTGQTEASF. In nucleotides, the CDR3 is TGTGCCAGCAGCCCTTCCTTAACGGGACAGACTGAGGCTTCCTTT.

This clonotype appeared once. A much larger clone lies one base from this, so it may be a read error. This chain joins TRBV30 and TRBJ1-2; D call uncertain. Germline assignment: CDR1 GTSNPN and CDR2 SVGIG (reference sequence). Trimming took 8 bases from V and 8 from J, leaving 15 bases between them. The length of the CDR3 is 11 residues. Here the CDR3 reads CAPEGSGGYTF. Written as DNA, the CDR3 is TGTGCCCCGGAGGGTTCTGGCGGCTACACCTTC.